A selection of T cell receptor beta chains follows, all from one sample in a study of early T cells in non-severe SARS-CoV-2 infection. One entry per CDR3 protein, called by TCRdb with MiXCR from the 5' RACE reads. The sample records about 58,000 distinct CDR3 sequences, around 12% being singletons. This material consisted of whole blood, taken at baseline. The source is an adult who was a healthcare worker with PCR-confirmed SARS-CoV-2 infection or an uninfected control (not recorded which). The donor label of this sample is uncertain. Each CDR3 is given with its conserved first and last residue. A D gene is named only where the DNA matches it firmly. Part of the rows lack a size; the others show once, few, many or a class for expanded clones.

15,TRBV5-1,.,TRBJ2-3,many,CASNQKGLSTDTQYF,TGCGCCAGCAATCAAAAGGGGCTAAGCACAGATACGCAGTATTTT
16,TRBV11-2,.,TRBJ1-6,few,CASSLKPGRQNSPLHF,TGTGCCAGCAGCTTAAAACCGGGACGGCAGAATTCACCCCTCCACTTT
16,TRBV5-1,TRBD1,TRBJ2-3,few,CASSSGTGGTTDTQYF,TGCGCCAGCAGTTCCGGGACAGGGGGCACCACAGATACGCAGTATTTT
10,TRBV6-5,.,TRBJ1-1,few,CSGGWDEAFF,TGTTCTGGGGGTTGGGATGAAGCTTTCTTT
14,TRBV7-6,TRBD1,TRBJ1-6,many,CASSLEGANSPLHF,TGTGCCAGCAGCTTAGAGGGGGCTAATTCACCCCTCCACTTT
12,TRBV12-3/TRBV12-4,.,TRBJ1-2,few,CASTYGVYGYTF,TGTGCCAGCACCTACGGGGTTTATGGCTACACCTTC
15,TRBV20-1,.,TRBJ1-2,few,CSARDPSAAGDGYTF,TGCAGTGCTAGAGATCCCTCGGCGGCGGGCGATGGCTACACCTTC
13,TRBV7-3,.,TRBJ2-1,.,CASSLNGFGEQFF,TGTGCCAGCAGCCTAAACGGCTTCGGTGAGCAGTTCTTC
15,TRBV2,.,TRBJ1-3,few,CASSGEAGLGNTIYF,TGTGCCAGCAGTGGCGAGGCAGGGCTTGGAAACACCATATATTTT
13,TRBV11-3,TRBD1,TRBJ1-2,few,CASSLGQGQAATF,TGTGCCAGCAGCTTGGGACAGGGTCAGGCTGCCACCTTC
15,TRBV18,.,TRBJ1-2,.,CASSDQPGAGNGYTF,TGTGCCAGCTCCGATCAACCAGGGGCAGGCAATGGCTACACCTTC
14,TRBV3-1,.,TRBJ1-1,.,CASTNLGVGTEAFF,TGTGCCAGCACAAATCTCGGTGTAGGGACTGAAGCTTTCTTT
15,TRBV10-3,.,TRBJ1-4,.,CAISSAGTKNEKLFF,TGTGCCATCAGTAGCGCCGGGACAAAGAATGAAAAACTGTTTTTT
16,TRBV27,.,TRBJ1-6,.,CASSLEMWGHNSPLHF,TGTGCCAGCAGTTTAGAAATGTGGGGCCATAATTCACCCCTCCACTTT
13,TRBV29-1,TRBD2,TRBJ2-3,few,CSVSSGGTDTQYF,TGCAGCGTTTCTAGCGGGGGCACAGATACGCAGTATTTT
14,TRBV20-1,.,TRBJ2-1,.,CSARVPLGYNEQFF,TGCAGTGCTAGAGTTCCTCTCGGCTACAATGAGCAGTTCTTC
18,TRBV18,.,TRBJ2-3,few,CASSTREVSAPYTDTQYF,TGTGCCAGCTCAACTCGAGAGGTCTCTGCTCCGTACACAGATACGCAGTATTTT
16,TRBV4-1,.,TRBJ2-1,many,CASSPSGLAKYNEQFF,TGCGCCAGCAGCCCGTCTGGACTGGCCAAGTACAATGAGCAGTTCTTC
14,TRBV7-9,.,TRBJ2-2,many,CASSLGRNTGELFF,TGTGCCAGCAGCTTAGGACGGAACACCGGGGAGCTGTTTTTT
15,TRBV20-1,.,TRBJ1-2,.,CSARAPNLRNYGYTF,TGCAGTGCTAGAGCTCCGAACCTACGCAACTATGGCTACACCTTC
13,TRBV12-3/TRBV12-4,.,TRBJ1-2,.,CASRTPGDYGYTF,TGTGCCAGCAGAACTCCGGGGGACTATGGCTACACCTTC
11,TRBV2,.,TRBJ1-2,few,CASSMDRLFTF,TGTGCCAGCAGTATGGACAGACTCTTCACCTTC
16,TRBV3-1,TRBD1,TRBJ1-1,many,CASSQVAGTGGTEAFF,TGTGCCAGCAGCCAGGTCGCCGGGACAGGGGGAACTGAAGCTTTCTTT
14,TRBV10-2,.,TRBJ1-6,.,CASSEGTLNSPLHF,TGCGCCAGCAGCGAGGGAACGTTAAATTCACCCCTCCACTTT
15,TRBV12-3/TRBV12-4,.,TRBJ2-1,many,CASSWERGGGNEQFF,TGTGCCAGCAGTTGGGAGCGGGGAGGGGGCAATGAGCAGTTCTTC
16,TRBV12-3/TRBV12-4,TRBD1,TRBJ2-3,.,CASSRAGGSSTDTQYF,TGTGCCAGCAGTCGGGCAGGGGGCTCTAGCACAGATACGCAGTATTTT
14,TRBV2,TRBD1,TRBJ1-2,many,CASSGRGRLYGYTF,TGTGCCAGCAGTGGGAGGGGGCGTCTCTATGGCTACACCTTC
14,TRBV29-1,.,TRBJ2-5,.,CSVFGLGVSETQYF,TGCAGCGTTTTCGGGCTAGGGGTCTCAGAGACCCAGTACTTC
22,TRBV24-1,TRBD2,TRBJ2-3,many,CATSDLRSRGSGGLTERDTQYF,TGTGCCACCAGTGATTTGCGGAGTCGTGGTAGCGGGGGCCTAACCGAGAGAGATACGCAGTATTTT
13,TRBV11-2,TRBD1,TRBJ1-2,few,CASSRDSYYGYTF,TGTGCCAGCAGCCGGGACAGCTACTATGGCTACACCTTC
14,TRBV2,.,TRBJ1-1,few,CASSDATANTEAFF,TGTGCCAGCAGTGACGCGACGGCGAACACTGAAGCTTTCTTT
13,TRBV29-1,.,TRBJ1-2,few,CSVAVGPNYGYTF,TGCAGCGTTGCGGTAGGGCCCAACTATGGCTACACCTTC
16,TRBV5-1,TRBD1,TRBJ2-4,few,CASSNRDSVLENIQYF,TGCGCCAGCAGCAACCGGGACAGTGTGCTCGAAAACATTCAGTACTTC
14,TRBV18,.,TRBJ2-2,.,CASSPLTQVGELFF,TGTGCCAGCTCACCACTGACTCAAGTCGGGGAGCTGTTTTTT
15,TRBV12-3/TRBV12-4,TRBD1,TRBJ2-3,few,CASSTDRGPQSAQYF,TGTGCCAGCAGTACTGACAGGGGCCCCCAGTCGGCGCAGTATTTT
13,TRBV2,.,TRBJ2-1,.,CASNLLASNEQFF,TGTGCCAGCAACCTACTAGCATCAAATGAGCAGTTCTTC
15,TRBV20-1,TRBD1,TRBJ1-5,many,CSARLPGGGNQPQHF,TGCAGTGCCAGACTCCCAGGGGGCGGCAATCAGCCCCAGCATTTT
13,TRBV6-5,.,TRBJ2-5,.,CASSLGERETQYF,TGTGCCAGCAGTCTGGGGGAACGAGAGACCCAGTACTTC
16,TRBV25-1,TRBD1,TRBJ1-4,many,CASSGIRGDRGEKLFF,TGTGCCAGCAGTGGGATAAGGGGCGACAGGGGTGAAAAACTGTTTTTT
17,TRBV12-3/TRBV12-4,.,TRBJ1-3,many,CASRRDTLPFSGNTIYF,TGTGCCAGCAGACGGGACACCCTTCCTTTCTCTGGAAACACCATATATTTT
11,TRBV29-1,.,TRBJ2-3,.,CSGFRVDTQYF,TGCAGCGGCTTTAGAGTCGATACGCAGTATTTT
12,TRBV6-1,.,TRBJ1-5,few,CASSDHRQPQHF,TGTGCCAGCAGTGATCATCGGCAGCCCCAGCATTTT